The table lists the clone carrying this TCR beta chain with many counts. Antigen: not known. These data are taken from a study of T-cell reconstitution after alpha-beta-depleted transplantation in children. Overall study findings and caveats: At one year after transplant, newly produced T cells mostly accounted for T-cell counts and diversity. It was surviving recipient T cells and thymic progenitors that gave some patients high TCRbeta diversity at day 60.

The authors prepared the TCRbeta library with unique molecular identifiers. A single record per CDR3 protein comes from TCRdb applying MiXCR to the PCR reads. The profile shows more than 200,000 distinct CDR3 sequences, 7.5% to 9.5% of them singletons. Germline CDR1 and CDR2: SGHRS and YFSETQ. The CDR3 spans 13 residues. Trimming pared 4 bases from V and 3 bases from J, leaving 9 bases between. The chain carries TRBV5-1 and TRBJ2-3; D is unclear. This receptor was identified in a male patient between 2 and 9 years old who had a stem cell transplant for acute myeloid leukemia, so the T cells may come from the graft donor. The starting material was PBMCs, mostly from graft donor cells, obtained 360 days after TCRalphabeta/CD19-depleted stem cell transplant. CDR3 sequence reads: CASSNTGTDTQYF. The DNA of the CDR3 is TGCGCCAGCAGCAATACGGGTACAGATACGCAGTATTTT. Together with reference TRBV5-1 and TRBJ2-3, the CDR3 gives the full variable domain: KAGVTQTPRYLIKTRGQQVTLSCSPISGHRSVSWYQQTPGQGLQFLFEYFSETQRNKGNFPGRFSGRQFSNSRSEMNVSTLELGDSALYLCASSNTGTDTQYFGPGTRLTVL.